This T cell receptor beta chain was observed in a study of cytomegalovirus exposure and HLA in healthy donors. General study findings and limits: The likely origin of a cluster of highly shared sequence variants was a sequencing artifact.

Among the donors, all were healthy bone marrow donors. On this clone itself: Antigen unknown.

V lost 3 bases and J lost 10; bases outside the gene matches: 18. From germline, CDR1 is SGHRS and CDR2 YFSETQ. There are 17 residues in the CDR3. The primer mix had 60 Vbeta and 13 Jbeta primers. Assay used: immunoSEQ multiplex PCR; TCRdb lists only in-frame clones, some missing. This sample carries around 130,000 clones, roughly two thirds of them seen once, and the ten largest clones take roughly 1.5%. This chain connects TRBV5-1 to TRBJ2-1, with 8 bases identical to TRBD2. Sequenced material: PBMCs. This TCR derives from a man between 25 and 39 years old in good health and CMV-seropositive. The CDR3 here is CASSWGVDGRASGEQFF. The CDR3 DNA follows: TGCGCCAGCAGCTGGGGTGTAGACGGGAGGGCCTCTGGCGAGCAGTTCTTC. The full variable domain, with the rest looked up from reference TRBV5-1 and TRBJ2-1, is KAGVTQTPRYLIKTRGQQVTLSCSPISGHRSVSWYQQTPGQGLQFLFEYFSETQRNKGNFPGRFSGRQFSNSRSEMNVSTLELGDSALYLCASSWGVDGRASGEQFFGPGTRLTVL.